This T cell receptor (beta chain) was recorded in a study of blood T cell repertoires in COVID-19. At the level of the study: Acute and convalescent COVID-19 samples came from the United States, Italy and Spain.

CDR1 MNHEY and CDR2 SMNVEV come from the germline V gene (reference sequence). J was trimmed by 5 bases and V by 5 bases; bases with no gene match: 15. The CDR3 consists of 17 residues. Source study methods: Amplifying reference gene primers gave estimates of nucleated cell counts. The assay was immunoSEQ multiplex PCR, and TCRdb's table has in-frame clones only and misses some. That table gives V, J and clone size, and the DNA gave D and trimming. The sample lists some 190,000 clones; roughly 88% were seen once. The source material was peripheral blood. The J gene is TRBJ1-1, the V gene TRBV27; TRBD1 matches 9 bases. The sequence was collected from a man older than 75 with COVID-19, enrolled during active disease. The CDR3 region has the DNA TGTGCCAGCAGTCTACTCACCGGGACAGGGAAGGCGACTGAAGCTTTCTTT. It specifies CASSLLTGTGKATEAFF.